One T cell receptor beta chain is described in this entry. Its specificity is unknown. The source of the sample is a study of T cell responses to AZD1222 COVID-19 vaccine. Overall study findings and caveats: Among AZD1222 vaccinees, only 6 or 7 were seropositive at baseline. Reports indicate that nearly half of spike-specific TCRs are directed at unmutated variant regions.

Generated by immunoSEQ multiplex PCR, the TCRdb table keeps only in-frame clones and is missing some. This sample has approximately 84,000 clones; around 85% occur once, and the top ten carry more than 9%. This CDR3 spans 13 amino acids. V lost 3 bases to trimming and J lost 4 bases, with 9 bases between them. Germline loops: CDR1 MNHEY, CDR2 SMNVEV (reference sequence). The origin of this receptor is an adult who received the AZD1222 COVID-19 vaccine. This chain joins TRBV27 and TRBJ2-5, with D possibly being TRBD2 (5 bases). Sequences were derived from peripheral blood, sampled 28 days after the second AZD1222 dose. This chain's CDR3 is CASSFGSVETQYF. The CDR3 bases are TGTGCCAGCAGTTTCGGTAGCGTAGAGACCCAGTACTTC.